Here is one T cell receptor (beta chain) with its context. The use of a sample-barcoded 5' primer and a J-beta primer mix characterized a second PCR of roughly 7 to 11 cycles. TCRdb called the 5' RACE reads again in MiXCR, with one record for every CDR3 protein. This sample yields roughly 560,000 distinct CDR3 sequences, of which approximately 25% are seen a single time; approximately 8.7% belongs to the top ten. The record originates from a study of blood T cells in healthy people across ages. Across the whole study: When template switching was applied, about one barcoded beta molecule was captured per two T cells.

The same sample was also used in a study of T cells of mothers and their children.

The sequencing sample was made of blood. This receptor was taken from a boy between 10 and 17 years old in good health.

The CDR3 DNA sequence: TGTGCCAGCAGCCCCGCCCGGGACGGGTTAGACTACAATGAGCAGTTCTTC. It is translated as CASSPARDGLDYNEQFF. The J gene is TRBJ2-1, the V gene TRBV7-9; D could derive from TRBD1 or TRBD2 (5 bases each). CDR3 length equals 17 residues. CDR1 is SEHNR and CDR2 is FQNEAQ in the germline V gene (reference sequence). Trimming pared 5 bases from V and 3 bases from J, leaving 20 bases between.